The T cell receptor (beta chain) described here comes from a study of T cell repertoires in cytomegalovirus infection. The CDR3 spans 12 residues. From germline, CDR1 is SGHTA and CDR2 FQGNSA. The V gene lost 5 bases and the J gene lost 9 bases, with 8 bases spanning the gap. A remark on this clonotype: What it binds is not known.

TCRdb re-analysed the reads in MiXCR, keeping a single row per CDR3 protein. This table has about 20,000 distinct CDR3 sequences, approximately 46% appearing once. This specimen consisted of CD8+ T cells from cultured PBMCs, obtained from culture after CMV antigen stimulation. This chain links TRBV7-2 with TRBJ1-6, with D tentatively TRBD1 (5 bases). The receptor's source is a human donor in good health (CMV status not recorded). Some clones in this sample may be carry-over from other donors' samples. The CDR3 loop is CASSRGASPLHF. As DNA, the CDR3 is TGTGCCAGCAGCCGCGGGGCTTCACCCCTCCACTTT. The variable domain in full, with the rest retrieved from reference TRBV7-2 and TRBJ1-6, is GAGVSQSPSNKVTEKGKDVELRCDPISGHTALYWYRQSLGQGLEFLIYFQGNSAPDKSGLPSDRFSAERTGGSVSTLTIQRTQQEDSAVYLCASSRGASPLHFGNGTRLTVT.